This TCR beta chain was sequenced for a study of T cells in Graves' hyperthyroidism and ophthalmopathy. About the study: Blood was drawn when the patient was first diagnosed and still untreated. General study points: Separation of ophthalmopathy from stable hyperthyroidism was achieved by a 13 V-J model. Model output signaled ophthalmopathy a median around 6.9 months ahead of onset.

This clonotype was picked up many times. Its antigen is currently unknown. About 10 ml fresh peripheral blood yielded the PBMCs. Trimming stripped 2 bases from V and 7 bases from J, with 5 bases between. CDR1 is MNHEY and CDR2 is SVGAGI in the germline V gene. The CDR3 consists of 12 residues. Amplification of TCR beta CDR3 regions used RNA as the template. TCR CDR3 underwent first-round RT-PCR with the HTBI primer set. TCRdb reanalysed the multiplex PCR reads using MiXCR and keeps one entry per CDR3 protein. In the table there are a few hundred thousand distinct CDR3 sequences, over 15% of which are singletons.

The sequenced material came from blood. The receptor's source is a woman between 40 and 50 years old with Graves' ophthalmopathy. V usage is TRBV6-5 and J usage is TRBJ2-2; D unclear. As DNA, the CDR3 is TGTGCCAGCAGTTACAGAAACGGGGAGCTGTTTTTT. Amino acid sequence: CASSYRNGELFF.